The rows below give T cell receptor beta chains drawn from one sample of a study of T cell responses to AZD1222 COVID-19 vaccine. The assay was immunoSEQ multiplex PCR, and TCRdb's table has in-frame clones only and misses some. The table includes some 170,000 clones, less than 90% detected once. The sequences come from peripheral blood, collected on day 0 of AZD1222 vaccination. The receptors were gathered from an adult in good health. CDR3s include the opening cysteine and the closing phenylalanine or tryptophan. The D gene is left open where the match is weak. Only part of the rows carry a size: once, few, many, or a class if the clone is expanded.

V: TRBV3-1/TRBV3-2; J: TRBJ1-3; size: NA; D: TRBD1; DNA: TGTGCCAGCAGCCTAGGACAGGGGGGATCTGGAAACACCATATATTTT; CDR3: CASSLGQGGSGNTIYF
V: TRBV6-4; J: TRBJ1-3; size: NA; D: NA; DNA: TGTGCCAGCAGTGACTCACAAGGGGCTGCAGGAAACACCATATATTTT; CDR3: CASSDSQGAAGNTIYF
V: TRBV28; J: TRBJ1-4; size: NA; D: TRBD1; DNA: TGTGCCAGCAGCCCGGGGACAGGGTTTGATAATGAAAAACTGTTTTTT; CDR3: CASSPGTGFDNEKLFF
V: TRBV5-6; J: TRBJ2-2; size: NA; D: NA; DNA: TGTGCCAGCAGCTTGAGTGCCGGGGAGCTGTTTTTT; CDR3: CASSLSAGELFF
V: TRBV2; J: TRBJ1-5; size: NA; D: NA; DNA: TGTGCCAGCAGTGGGATTAATCAGCCCCAGCATTTT; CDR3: CASSGINQPQHF
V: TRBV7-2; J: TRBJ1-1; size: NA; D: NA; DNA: TGTGCCAGCAATCCCCGGTACCTTCACACTGAAGCTTTCTTT; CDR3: CASNPRYLHTEAFF
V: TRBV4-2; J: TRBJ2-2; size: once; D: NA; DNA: TGTGCCAGCAGCCCCAAGCTAAGGGTAGACAGGAACACCGGGGAGCTGTTTTTT; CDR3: CASSPKLRVDRNTGELFF
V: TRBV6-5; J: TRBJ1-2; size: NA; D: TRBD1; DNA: TGTGCCAGCAGTTACCGACGGACAGGGGCTCTAGGCTACACCTTC; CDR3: CASSYRRTGALGYTF
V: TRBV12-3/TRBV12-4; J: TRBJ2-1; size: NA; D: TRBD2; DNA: TGTGCCATCCTCCGGGACTACTACAATGAGCAGTTCTTC; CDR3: CAILRDYYNEQFF
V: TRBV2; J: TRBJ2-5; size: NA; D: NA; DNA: TGTGCCAGCAGCGAGGGGGAATTAGAGACCCAGTACTTC; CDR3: CASSEGELETQYF
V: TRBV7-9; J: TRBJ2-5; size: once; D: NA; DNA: TGTGCCAGCAGCTTAGCAGGGGCGAGGGGAGAGACCCAGTACTTC; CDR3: CASSLAGARGETQYF
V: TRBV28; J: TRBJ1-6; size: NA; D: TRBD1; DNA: TGTGCCAGCAGTGGGGGACAGTATAATTCACCCCTCCACTTT; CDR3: CASSGGQYNSPLHF
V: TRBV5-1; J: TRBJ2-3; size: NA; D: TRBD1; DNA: TGCGCCAGCAGCGATACCCCGGGACAGGTCCAAGATACGCAGTATTTT; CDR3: CASSDTPGQVQDTQYF
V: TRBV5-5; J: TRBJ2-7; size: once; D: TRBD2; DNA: TGTGCCAGCAGCTTGGGCGGGAGCTCCTACGAGCAGTACTTC; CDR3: CASSLGGSSYEQYF
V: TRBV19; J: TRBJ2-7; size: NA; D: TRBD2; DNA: TGTGCCAGTAGTAAGCCGGGACTAGCGGCCTACGAGCAGTACTTC; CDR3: CASSKPGLAAYEQYF
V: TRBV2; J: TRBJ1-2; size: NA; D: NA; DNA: TGTGCCAGCAAGGGAGCGACCTATGGCTACACCTTC; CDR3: CASKGATYGYTF
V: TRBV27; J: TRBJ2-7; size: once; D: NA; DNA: TGTGCCAGCAGTCGATTCCGGGCCAACCCAAGGAACGAGCAGTACTTC; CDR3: CASSRFRANPRNEQYF
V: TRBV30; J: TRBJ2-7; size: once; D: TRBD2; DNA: TGTGCCTGTCGGGGGGCGGGAGGTAGGGAGCAGTACTTC; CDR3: CACRGAGGREQYF
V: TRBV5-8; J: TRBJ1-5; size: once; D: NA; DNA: TGTGCCAGCAGCTCAGGAGGGTCGGGCAATCAGCCCCAGCATTTT; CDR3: CASSSGGSGNQPQHF
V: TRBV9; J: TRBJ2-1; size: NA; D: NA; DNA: TGTGCCAGCAGCGCGCGACCCTCGGGGGAGCAGTTCTTC; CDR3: CASSARPSGEQFF
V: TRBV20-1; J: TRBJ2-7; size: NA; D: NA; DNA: TGCAGTGCTAGTGGCCCCGGCAGCGAGCAGTACTTC; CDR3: CSASGPGSEQYF
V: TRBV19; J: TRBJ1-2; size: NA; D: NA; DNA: TGTGCCAGTAGTATACAGGGTAACTATGGCTACACCTTC; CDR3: CASSIQGNYGYTF
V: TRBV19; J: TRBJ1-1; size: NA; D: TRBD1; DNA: TGTGCCAGTAGTCCGACGACAGGGGAAGCTTTCTTT; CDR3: CASSPTTGEAFF
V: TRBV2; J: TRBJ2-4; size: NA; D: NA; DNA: TGTGCCAGCAGTGATATGGGTGTCAAAAACATTCAGTACTTC; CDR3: CASSDMGVKNIQYF
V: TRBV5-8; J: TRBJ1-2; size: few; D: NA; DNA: TGTGCCAGCAGCTTGGGTGCAGGTAGAGGCTACACCTTC; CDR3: CASSLGAGRGYTF
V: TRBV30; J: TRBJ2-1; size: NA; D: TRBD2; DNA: TGTGCCTGGAGTGTACCCGGGAGGGCTTACAATGAGCAGTTCTTC; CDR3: CAWSVPGRAYNEQFF
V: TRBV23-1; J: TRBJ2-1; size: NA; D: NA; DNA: TGCGCCAGCAGTCAATCGCGGCTAGGGGACTACAATGAGCAGTTCTTC; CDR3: CASSQSRLGDYNEQFF
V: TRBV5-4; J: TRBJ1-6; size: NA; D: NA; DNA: TGTGCCAGCAGTACCATTGTGATAGGGCGGGGTAATTCACCCCTCCACTTT; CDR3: CASSTIVIGRGNSPLHF
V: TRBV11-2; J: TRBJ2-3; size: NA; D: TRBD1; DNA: TGTGCCAGCAGCTTGTCGGGACAGGGGAGGGATACGCAGTATTTT; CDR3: CASSLSGQGRDTQYF
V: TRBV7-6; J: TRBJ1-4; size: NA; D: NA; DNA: TGTGCCAGCAGTCAACATAACTCCGAAAAACTGTTTTTT; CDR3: CASSQHNSEKLFF
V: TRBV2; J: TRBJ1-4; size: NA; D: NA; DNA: TGTGCCAGCAGTGAACTGGCAGGATTTAATGAAAAACTGTTTTTT; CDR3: CASSELAGFNEKLFF
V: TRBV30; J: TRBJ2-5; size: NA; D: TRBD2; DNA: TGTGCCTGGAGGCCTAGCGGGAGCTTAGAGACCCAGTACTTC; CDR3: CAWRPSGSLETQYF
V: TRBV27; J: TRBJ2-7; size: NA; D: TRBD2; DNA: TGTGCCAGCAGTTTAAAGTGGGGGACTAGCGGCCTGTGGTTCTTAATTGGGCAGTACTTC; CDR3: CASSLKWGTSGLWFLIGQYF
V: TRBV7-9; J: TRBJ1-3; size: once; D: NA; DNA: TGTGCCAGCAGCTTAGCTGGCAGACCCTCTGGAAACACCATATATTTT; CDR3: CASSLAGRPSGNTIYF
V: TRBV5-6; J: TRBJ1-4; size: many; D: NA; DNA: TGTGCCAGCAGCGAGGGTGAAAAACTGTTTTTT; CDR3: CASSEGEKLFF
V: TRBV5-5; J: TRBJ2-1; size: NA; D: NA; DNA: TGTGCCAGCAGCGGGTCGCTTTGGGGCAATGAGCAGTTCTTC; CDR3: CASSGSLWGNEQFF
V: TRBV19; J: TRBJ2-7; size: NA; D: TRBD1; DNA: TGTGCCAGTAGTGACCGGGACAGGGAGTGGTACGAGCAGTACTTC; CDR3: CASSDRDREWYEQYF
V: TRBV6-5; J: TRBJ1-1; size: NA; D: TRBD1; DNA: TGTGCCAGCAGCCAGCACAGGGGTGGCACTGAAGCTTTCTTT; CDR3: CASSQHRGGTEAFF
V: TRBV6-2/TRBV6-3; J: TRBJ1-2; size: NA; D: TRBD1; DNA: TGTGCCAGCAGTTACCTCGGACAGGGTGAAGGCTACACCTTC; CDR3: CASSYLGQGEGYTF
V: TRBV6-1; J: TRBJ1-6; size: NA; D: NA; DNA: TGTGCCAGCAGTGAATCGAGTAATTCACCCCTCCACTTT; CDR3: CASSESSNSPLHF
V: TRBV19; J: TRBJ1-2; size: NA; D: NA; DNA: TGTGCCAGTAGTATAGAGGACGGACGATTTAACTATGGCTACACCTTC; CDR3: CASSIEDGRFNYGYTF
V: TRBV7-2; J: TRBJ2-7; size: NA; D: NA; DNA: TGTGCCAGCAGCTTAGCTCTTGCAGGTGCCGAGCAGTACTTC; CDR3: CASSLALAGAEQYF
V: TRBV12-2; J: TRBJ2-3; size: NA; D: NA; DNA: TGTGCAAGTCGCTCCCGCTTCCCCGGGAGACCTAGCACAGATACGCAGTATTTT; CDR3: CASRSRFPGRPSTDTQYF
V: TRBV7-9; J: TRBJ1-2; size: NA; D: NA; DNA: TGTGCCAGCAGCTTAGGGCTATCCAATGGCTACACCTTC; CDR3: CASSLGLSNGYTF
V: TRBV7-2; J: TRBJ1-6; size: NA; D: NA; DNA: TGTGCCAGCAGCTCGGCGGGAATCTATAATTCACCCCTCCACTTT; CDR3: CASSSAGIYNSPLHF
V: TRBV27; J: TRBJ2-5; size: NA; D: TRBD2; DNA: TGTGCCAGCAGTTCCCTGCTAGCGGGTCAAGAGACCCAGTACTTC; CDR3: CASSSLLAGQETQYF